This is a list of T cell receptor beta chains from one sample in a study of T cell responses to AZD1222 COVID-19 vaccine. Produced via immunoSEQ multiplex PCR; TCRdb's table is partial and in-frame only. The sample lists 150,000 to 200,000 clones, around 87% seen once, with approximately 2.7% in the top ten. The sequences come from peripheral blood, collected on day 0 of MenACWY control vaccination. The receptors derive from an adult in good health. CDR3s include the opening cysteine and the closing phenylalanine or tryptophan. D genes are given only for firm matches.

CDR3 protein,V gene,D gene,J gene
CASSASRGRSDTQYF,TRBV2,-,TRBJ2-3
CASSLSGSYEQYF,TRBV7-3,-,TRBJ2-7
CAISESLTENQPQHF,TRBV10-3,-,TRBJ1-5
CASSEGGPNTGELFF,TRBV6-1,-,TRBJ2-2
CASSLLGQGAYGYTF,TRBV7-9,TRBD1,TRBJ1-2
CASTVVQATNEKLFF,TRBV6-5,-,TRBJ1-4
CASSFVPGLAGEWGINNEQFF,TRBV27,TRBD2,TRBJ2-1
CASSPHWGDEKLFF,TRBV11-2,-,TRBJ1-4
CASRSPGSYNEQFF,TRBV5-4,-,TRBJ2-1
CATSRDRPVTGELFF,TRBV15,-,TRBJ2-2
CSVEIFTGTRKSEQYF,TRBV29-1,TRBD2,TRBJ2-7
CASSSFGGNEQFF,TRBV7-2,TRBD2,TRBJ2-1
CASSIRRVPQETQYF,TRBV19,-,TRBJ2-5
CATSGQANTDTQYF,TRBV24-1,TRBD1,TRBJ2-3
CASRSTRGYEQYF,TRBV7-9,-,TRBJ2-7
CASSLVGRASDYEQYF,TRBV7-2,-,TRBJ2-7
CASSFGNGNYEQYF,TRBV5-1,-,TRBJ2-7
CATSRDPGGSGEKLFF,TRBV15,-,TRBJ1-4
CASSTFLGQTSSYEQYF,TRBV9,-,TRBJ2-7
CASSPTNGNEKLFF,TRBV28,-,TRBJ1-4